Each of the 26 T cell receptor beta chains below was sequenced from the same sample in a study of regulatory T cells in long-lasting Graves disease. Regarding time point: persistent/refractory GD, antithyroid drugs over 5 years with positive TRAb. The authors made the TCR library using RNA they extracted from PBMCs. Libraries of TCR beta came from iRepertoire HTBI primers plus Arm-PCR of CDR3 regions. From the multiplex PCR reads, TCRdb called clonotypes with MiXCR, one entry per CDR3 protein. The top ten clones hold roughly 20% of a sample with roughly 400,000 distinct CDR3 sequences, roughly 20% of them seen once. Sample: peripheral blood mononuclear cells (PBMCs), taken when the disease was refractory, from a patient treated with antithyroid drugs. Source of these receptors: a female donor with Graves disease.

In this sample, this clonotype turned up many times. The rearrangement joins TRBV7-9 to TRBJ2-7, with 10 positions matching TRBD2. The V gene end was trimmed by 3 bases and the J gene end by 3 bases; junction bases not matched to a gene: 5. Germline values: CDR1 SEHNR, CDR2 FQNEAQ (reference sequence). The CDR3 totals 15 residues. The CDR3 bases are TGTGCCAGCAGCTTTGGGGCTAGCGGGGGCTACGAGCAGTACTTC. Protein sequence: CASSFGASGGYEQYF.

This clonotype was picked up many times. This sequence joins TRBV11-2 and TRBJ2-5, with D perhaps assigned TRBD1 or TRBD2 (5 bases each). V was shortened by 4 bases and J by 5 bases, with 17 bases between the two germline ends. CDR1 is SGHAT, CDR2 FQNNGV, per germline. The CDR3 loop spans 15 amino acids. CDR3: CASSYTRGLGETQYF. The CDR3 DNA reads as TGTGCCAGCAGCTACACACGGGGCTTAGGGGAGACCCAGTACTTC.

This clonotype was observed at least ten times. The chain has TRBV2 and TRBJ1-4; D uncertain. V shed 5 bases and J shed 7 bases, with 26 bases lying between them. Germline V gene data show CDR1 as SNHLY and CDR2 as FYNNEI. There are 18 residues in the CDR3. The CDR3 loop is CASSPGTTQSRFGEKLFF. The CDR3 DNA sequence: TGTGCCAGCAGTCCGGGTACTACACAGAGTCGGTTTGGTGAAAAACTGTTTTTT.

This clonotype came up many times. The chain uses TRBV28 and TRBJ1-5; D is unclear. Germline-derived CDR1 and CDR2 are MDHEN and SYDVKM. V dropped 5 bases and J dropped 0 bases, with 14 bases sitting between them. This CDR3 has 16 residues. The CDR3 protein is CASSTTGDYSNQPQHF. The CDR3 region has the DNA TGTGCCAGCAGTACGACGGGCGATTATAGCAATCAGCCCCAGCATTTT.

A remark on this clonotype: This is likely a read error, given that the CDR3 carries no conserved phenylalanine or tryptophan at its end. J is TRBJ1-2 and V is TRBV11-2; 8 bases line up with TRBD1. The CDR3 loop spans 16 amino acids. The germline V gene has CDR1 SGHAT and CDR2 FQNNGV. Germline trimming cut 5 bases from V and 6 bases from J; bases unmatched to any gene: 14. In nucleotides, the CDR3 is TGTGCCAGCAGCCCCCAGGGGGCAGGCGGACGTAATGGCTACACCCTC. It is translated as CASSPQGAGGRNGYTL.

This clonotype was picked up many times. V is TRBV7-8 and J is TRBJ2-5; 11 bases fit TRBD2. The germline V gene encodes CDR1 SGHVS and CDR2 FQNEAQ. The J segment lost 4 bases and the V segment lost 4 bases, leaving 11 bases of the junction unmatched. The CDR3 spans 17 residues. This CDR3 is CASSSRLAGGGVETQYF. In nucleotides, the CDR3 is TGTGCCAGCAGCTCCCGGCTAGCGGGAGGCGGTGTAGAGACCCAGTACTTC.

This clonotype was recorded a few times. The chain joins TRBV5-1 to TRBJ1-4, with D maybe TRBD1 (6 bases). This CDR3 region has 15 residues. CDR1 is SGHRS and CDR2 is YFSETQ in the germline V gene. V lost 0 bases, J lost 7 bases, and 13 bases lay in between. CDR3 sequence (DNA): TGCGCCAGCAGCTTGGGTTCAGGGGTATTTGAAAAACTGTTTTTT. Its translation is CASSLGSGVFEKLFF. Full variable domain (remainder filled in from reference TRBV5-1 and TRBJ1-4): KAGVTQTPRYLIKTRGQQVTLSCSPISGHRSVSWYQQTPGQGLQFLFEYFSETQRNKGNFPGRFSGRQFSNSRSEMNVSTLELGDSALYLCASSLGSGVFEKLFFGSGTQLSVL.

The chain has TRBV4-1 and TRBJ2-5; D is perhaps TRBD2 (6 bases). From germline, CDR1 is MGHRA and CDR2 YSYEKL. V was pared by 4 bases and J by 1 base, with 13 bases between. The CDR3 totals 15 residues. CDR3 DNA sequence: TGCGCCAGCAGCCGTTCCCGGGGACTCCAAGAGACCCAGTACTTC. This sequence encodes CASSRSRGLQETQYF.

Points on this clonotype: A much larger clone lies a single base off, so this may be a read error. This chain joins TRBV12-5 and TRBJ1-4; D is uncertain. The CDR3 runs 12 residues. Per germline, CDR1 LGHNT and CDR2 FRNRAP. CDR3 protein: CASGLGREELFF. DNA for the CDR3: TGTGCTAGTGGTTTGGGACGTGAAGAACTGTTTTTT.

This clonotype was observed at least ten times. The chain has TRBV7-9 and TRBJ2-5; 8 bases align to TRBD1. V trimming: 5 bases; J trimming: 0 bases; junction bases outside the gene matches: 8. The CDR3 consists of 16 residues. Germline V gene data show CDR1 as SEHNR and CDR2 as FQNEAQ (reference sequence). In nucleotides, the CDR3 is TGTGCCAGCAGCCCTAGACAGGGGACAGACCAAGAGACCCAGTACTTC. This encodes CASSPRQGTDQETQYF.

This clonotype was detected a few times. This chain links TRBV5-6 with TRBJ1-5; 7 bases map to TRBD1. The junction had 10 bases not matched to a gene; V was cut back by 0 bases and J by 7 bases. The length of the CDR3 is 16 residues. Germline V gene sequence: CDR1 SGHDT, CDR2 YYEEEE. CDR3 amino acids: CASSLGGTASQQPQHF. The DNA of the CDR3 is TGTGCCAGCAGCTTGGGGGGGACAGCTTCCCAACAGCCCCAGCATTTT.

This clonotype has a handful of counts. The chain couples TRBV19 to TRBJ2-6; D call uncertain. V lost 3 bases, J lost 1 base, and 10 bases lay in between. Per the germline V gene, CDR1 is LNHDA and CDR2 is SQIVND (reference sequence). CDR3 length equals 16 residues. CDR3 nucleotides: TGTGCCAGTAGTATTTTGTTCTTTTCTGGGGCCAACGTCCTGACTTTC. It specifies CASSILFFSGANVLTF.

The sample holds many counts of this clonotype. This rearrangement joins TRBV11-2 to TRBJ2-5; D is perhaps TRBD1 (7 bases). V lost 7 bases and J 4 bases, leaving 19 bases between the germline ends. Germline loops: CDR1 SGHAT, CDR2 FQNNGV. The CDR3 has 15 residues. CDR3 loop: CASIPSGGRGETQYF. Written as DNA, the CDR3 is TGTGCCAGCATACCTTCAGGGGGGCGGGGAGAGACCCAGTACTTC. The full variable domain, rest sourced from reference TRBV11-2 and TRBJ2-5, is EAGVAQSPRYKIIEKRQSVAFWCNPISGHATLYWYQQILGQGPKLLIQFQNNGVVDDSQLPKDRFSAERLKGVDSTLKIQPAKLEDSAVYLCASIPSGGRGETQYFGPGTRLLVL.

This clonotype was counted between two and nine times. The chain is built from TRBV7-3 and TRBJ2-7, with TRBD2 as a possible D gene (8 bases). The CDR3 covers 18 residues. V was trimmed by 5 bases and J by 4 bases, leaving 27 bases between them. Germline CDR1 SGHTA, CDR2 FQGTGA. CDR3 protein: CASSPQPGQRTSGYEQYF. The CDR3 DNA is TGTGCCAGCAGCCCGCAACCGGGACAGAGAACTAGCGGTTACGAGCAGTACTTC.

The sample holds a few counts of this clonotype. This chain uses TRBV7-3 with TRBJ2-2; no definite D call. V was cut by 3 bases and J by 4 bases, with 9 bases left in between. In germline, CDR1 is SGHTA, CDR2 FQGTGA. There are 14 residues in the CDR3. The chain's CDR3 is CASSLDSLTGELFF. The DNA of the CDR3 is TGTGCCAGCAGCTTGGATTCGCTCACCGGGGAGCTGTTTTTT.

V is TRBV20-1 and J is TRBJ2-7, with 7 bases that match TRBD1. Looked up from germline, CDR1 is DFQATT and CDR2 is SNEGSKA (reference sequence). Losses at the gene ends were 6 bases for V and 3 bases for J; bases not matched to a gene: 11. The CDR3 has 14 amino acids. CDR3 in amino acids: CSAARDSNSYEQYF. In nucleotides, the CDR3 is TGCAGTGCGGCCCGGGACAGCAACAGCTACGAGCAGTACTTC.

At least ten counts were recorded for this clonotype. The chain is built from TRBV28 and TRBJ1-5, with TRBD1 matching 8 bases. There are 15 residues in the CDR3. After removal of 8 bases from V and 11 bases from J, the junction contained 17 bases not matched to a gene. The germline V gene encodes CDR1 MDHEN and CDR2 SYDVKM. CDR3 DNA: TGTGCCAGCGTCGAGACAGGGGCCTTCCGGGGGACCCAGCATTTT. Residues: CASVETGAFRGTQHF. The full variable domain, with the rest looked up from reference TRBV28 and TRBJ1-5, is DVKVTQSSRYLVKRTGEKVFLECVQDMDHENMFWYRQDPGLGLRLIYFSYDVKMKEKGDIPEGYSVSREKKERFSLILESASTNQTSMYLCASVETGAFRGTQHFGDGTRLSIL.

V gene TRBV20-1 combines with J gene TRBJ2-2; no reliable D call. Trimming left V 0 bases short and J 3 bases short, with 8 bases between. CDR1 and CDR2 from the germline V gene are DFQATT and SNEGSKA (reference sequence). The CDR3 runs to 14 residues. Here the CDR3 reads CSARDLSDTGELFF. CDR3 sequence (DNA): TGCAGTGCTAGAGATCTGTCGGACACCGGGGAGCTGTTTTTT.

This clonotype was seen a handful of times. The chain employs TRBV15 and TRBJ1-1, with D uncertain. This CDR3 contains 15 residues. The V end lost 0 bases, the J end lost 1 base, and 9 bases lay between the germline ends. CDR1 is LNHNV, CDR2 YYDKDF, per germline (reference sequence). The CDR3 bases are TGTGCCACCAGCAGAGAGAACACCCCGAACACTGAAGCTTTCTTT. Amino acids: CATSRENTPNTEAFF. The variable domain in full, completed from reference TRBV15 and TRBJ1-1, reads DAMVIQNPRYQVTQFGKPVTLSCSQTLNHNVMYWYQQKSSQAPKLLFHYYDKDFNNEADTPDNFQSRRPNTSFCFLDIRSPGLGDTAMYLCATSRENTPNTEAFFGQGTRLTVV.

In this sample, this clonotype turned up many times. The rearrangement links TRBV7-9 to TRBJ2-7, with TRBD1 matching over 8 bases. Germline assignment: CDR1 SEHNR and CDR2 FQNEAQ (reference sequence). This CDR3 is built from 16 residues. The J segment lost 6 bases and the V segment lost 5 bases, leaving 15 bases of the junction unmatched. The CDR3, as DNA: TGTGCCAGCAGCAGACGGACAGGGCCGTTAGGGACCGAGCAGTACTTC. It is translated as CASSRRTGPLGTEQYF.

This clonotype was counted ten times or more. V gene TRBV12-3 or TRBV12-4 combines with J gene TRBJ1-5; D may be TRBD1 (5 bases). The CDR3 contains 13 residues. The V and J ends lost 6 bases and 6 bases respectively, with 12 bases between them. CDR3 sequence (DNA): TGTGCCAGCAGCCATGAGGGGCGTCAGCCCCAGCATTTT. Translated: CASSHEGRQPQHF.

The CDR3 sequence: CSARELSGETQYF. The CDR3 nucleotides are TGCAGTGCTAGAGAGCTTTCGGGGGAGACCCAGTACTTC. The V and J genes are TRBV20-1 and TRBJ2-5; tentatively, D is TRBD2 (5 bases). Trimming pared 0 bases from V and 5 bases from J, leaving 10 bases between. Germline CDR1 reads DFQATT; CDR2 reads SNEGSKA (reference sequence). The CDR3 has 13 amino acids.

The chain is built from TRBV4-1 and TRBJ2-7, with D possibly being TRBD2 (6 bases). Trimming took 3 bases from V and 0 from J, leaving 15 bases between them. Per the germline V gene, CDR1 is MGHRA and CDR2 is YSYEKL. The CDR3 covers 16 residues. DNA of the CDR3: TGCGCCAGCAGCCAGGCGCCGGCGGGAAGCTCCTACGAGCAGTACTTC. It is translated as CASSQAPAGSSYEQYF.

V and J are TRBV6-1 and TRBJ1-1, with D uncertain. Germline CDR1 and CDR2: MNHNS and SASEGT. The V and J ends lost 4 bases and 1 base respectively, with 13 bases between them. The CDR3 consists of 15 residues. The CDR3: CASSVPGRPNTEAFF. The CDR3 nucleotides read TGTGCCAGCAGTGTTCCCGGACGGCCGAACACTGAAGCTTTCTTT.

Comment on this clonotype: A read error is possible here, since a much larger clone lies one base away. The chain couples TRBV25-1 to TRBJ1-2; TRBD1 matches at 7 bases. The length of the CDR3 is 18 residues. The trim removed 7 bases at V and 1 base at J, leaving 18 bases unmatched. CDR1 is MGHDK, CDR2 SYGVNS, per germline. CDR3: CASTGRGSEGQFNYGYTF. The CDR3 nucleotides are TGTGCCAGCACCGGAAGAGGATCGGAGGGACAGTTTAACTATGGCTACACCTTC.

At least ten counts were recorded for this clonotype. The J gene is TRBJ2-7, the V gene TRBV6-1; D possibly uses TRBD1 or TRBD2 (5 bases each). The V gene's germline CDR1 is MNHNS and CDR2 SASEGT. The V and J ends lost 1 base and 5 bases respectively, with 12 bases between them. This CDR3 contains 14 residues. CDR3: CASSEGWDVHEQYF. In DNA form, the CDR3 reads TGTGCCAGCAGTGAAGGATGGGACGTCCACGAGCAGTACTTC.